This T cell receptor (beta chain) was found in a study of T cell repertoires in cytomegalovirus infection (dated by TCRdb to the late 2010s). Background for the entire study: The peptide stimulations were aimed at well-studied HLA-B-restricted epitopes as well as recently identified HLA-C-restricted CMV epitopes, whose presentation resists viral immunomodulation. Because public TCR beta signatures pointed to carriage of CMV infection together with the matching HLA type, the HLA type of each donor mattered for the analysis.

Per the germline V gene, KGHSH is the CDR1 and LQKENI is the CDR2. V loses 8 bases, J loses 6 bases, and the germline ends lie 14 bases apart. CDR3 length: 12 amino acids, cysteine to phenylalanine. The DNA shown is the 36-base CDR3, in frame from base 1. The treatment or condition label for this specimen denotes: in vitro stimulation with specific CMV peptide epitopes to enrich CMV-specific T cells. The study at large found these results: In both this cohort and an independent cohort of 352 donors, the cumulative frequency of public TCR beta family members distinguished carriers of CMV infection plus the relevant HLA type. The ex vivo response was dominated by HLA-C-restricted CMV-specific TCR beta clonotypes, which also provided the single most frequent clonotype in two of eight donors.

The sequencer listed for this sample is Illumina HiSeq 1500. TCRdb reprocessing: public reads trimmed at Q25 with fastp, clones called with MiXCR, in-frame beta chains kept. Each entry merges the rows of one CDR3 protein and shows their most common DNA and genes. The sample table shows around 95,000 distinct CDR3 sequences, and about 29% are seen once. About 72% of the sample is taken by the ten largest. The table lists this clonotype with a few counts. The target of this receptor is not known. No base-level quality is on record; no much larger clone is a single base apart. This clonotype was obtained from a human donor in good health (CMV status not recorded). Some clones in this sample may be carry-over from other donors' samples. The V and J segments used are TRBV18 and TRBJ2-7; the D gene assignment is ambiguous. The source was CD8+ T cells from cultured PBMCs, collected from culture after CMV antigen stimulation. The nucleotides read TGTGCCAGCCGTCGGAGAGAGTCCGAGCAGTACTTC. It translates as CASRRRESEQYF.